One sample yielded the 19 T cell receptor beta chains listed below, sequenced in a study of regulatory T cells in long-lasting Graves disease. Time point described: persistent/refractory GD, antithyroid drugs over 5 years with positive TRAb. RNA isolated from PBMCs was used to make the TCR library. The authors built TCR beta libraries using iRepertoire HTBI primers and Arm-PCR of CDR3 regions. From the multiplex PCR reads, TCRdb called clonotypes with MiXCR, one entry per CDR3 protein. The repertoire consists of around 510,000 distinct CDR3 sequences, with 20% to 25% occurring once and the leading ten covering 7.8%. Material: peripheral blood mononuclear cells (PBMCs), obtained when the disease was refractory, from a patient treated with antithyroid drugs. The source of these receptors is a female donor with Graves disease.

CDR3 sequence reads: CASSLGSPPDTQYF. The DNA for the CDR3 is TGCGCCAGCAGCTTGGGCTCCCCTCCAGATACGCAGTATTTT. The chain employs TRBV5-1 and TRBJ2-3; D gene ambiguous. This CDR3 region has 14 residues. Germline lookup yields CDR1 SGHRS and CDR2 YFSETQ. The germline V and J ends were trimmed by 0 bases and 4 bases, with 9 bases remaining between them.

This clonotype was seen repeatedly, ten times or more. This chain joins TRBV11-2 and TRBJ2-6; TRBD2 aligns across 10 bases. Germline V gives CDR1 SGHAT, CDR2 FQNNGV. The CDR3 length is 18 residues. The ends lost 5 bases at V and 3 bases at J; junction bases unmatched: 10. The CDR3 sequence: CASSPTYSGRLGANVLTF. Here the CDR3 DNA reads TGTGCCAGCAGCCCTACCTATAGCGGGAGGCTTGGGGCCAACGTCCTGACTTTC.

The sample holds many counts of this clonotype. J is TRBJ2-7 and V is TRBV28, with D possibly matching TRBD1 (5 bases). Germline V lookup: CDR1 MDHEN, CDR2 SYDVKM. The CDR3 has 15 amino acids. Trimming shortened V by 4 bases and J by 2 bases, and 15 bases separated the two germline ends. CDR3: CASSSTGSPTYEQYF. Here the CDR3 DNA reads TGTGCCAGCAGTTCTACAGGTTCCCCCACCTACGAGCAGTACTTC.

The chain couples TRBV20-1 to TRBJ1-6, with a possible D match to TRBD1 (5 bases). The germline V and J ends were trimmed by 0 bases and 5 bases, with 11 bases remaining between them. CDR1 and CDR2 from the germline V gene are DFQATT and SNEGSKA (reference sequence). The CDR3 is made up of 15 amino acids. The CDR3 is CSARDWTSDNSPLHF. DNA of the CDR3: TGCAGTGCTAGAGATTGGACAAGTGATAATTCACCCCTCCACTTT.

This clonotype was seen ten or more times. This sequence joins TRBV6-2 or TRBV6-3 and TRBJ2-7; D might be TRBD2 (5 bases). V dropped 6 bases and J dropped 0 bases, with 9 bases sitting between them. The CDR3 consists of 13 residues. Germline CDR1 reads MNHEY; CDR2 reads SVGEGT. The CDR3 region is CASRNRDSYEQYF. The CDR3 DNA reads TGTGCCAGCAGAAACCGGGACTCCTACGAGCAGTACTTC.

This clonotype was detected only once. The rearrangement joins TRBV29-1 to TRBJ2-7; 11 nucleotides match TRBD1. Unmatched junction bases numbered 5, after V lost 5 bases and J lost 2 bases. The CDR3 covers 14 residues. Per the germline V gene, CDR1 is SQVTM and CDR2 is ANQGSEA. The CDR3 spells CSVTPGQGAYEQYF. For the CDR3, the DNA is TGCAGCGTTACACCGGGACAGGGGGCCTACGAGCAGTACTTC.

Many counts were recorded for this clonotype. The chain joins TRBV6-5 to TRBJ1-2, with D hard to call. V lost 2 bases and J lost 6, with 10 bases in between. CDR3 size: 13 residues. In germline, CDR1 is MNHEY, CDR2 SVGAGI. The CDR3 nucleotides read TGTGCCAGCAGTTACCTCGTTAGCGATGGCTACACCTTC. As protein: CASSYLVSDGYTF.

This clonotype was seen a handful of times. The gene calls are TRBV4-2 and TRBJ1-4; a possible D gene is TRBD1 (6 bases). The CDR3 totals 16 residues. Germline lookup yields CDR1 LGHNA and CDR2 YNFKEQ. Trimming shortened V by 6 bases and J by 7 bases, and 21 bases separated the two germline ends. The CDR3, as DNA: TGTGCCAGCAGTACTACACAACAGGGAGGACTTGAAAAACTGTTTTTT. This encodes CASSTTQQGGLEKLFF.

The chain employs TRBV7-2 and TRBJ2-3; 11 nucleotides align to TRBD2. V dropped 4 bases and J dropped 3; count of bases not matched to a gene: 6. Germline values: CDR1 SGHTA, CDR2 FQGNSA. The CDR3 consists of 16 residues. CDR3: CASSSGLAGMTDTQYF. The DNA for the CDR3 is TGTGCCAGCAGCTCCGGACTAGCGGGCATGACAGATACGCAGTATTTT.

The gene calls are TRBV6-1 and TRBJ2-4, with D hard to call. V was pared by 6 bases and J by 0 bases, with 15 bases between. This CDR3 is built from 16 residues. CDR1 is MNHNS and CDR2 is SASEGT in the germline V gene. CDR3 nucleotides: TGTGCCAGCAGCTCCGGCACAGATATAGCCAAAAACATTCAGTACTTC. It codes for CASSSGTDIAKNIQYF.

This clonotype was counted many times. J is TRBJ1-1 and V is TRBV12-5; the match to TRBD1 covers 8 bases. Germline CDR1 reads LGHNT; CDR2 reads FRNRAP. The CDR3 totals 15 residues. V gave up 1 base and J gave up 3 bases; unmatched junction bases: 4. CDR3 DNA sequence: TGTGCTAGTGGTTTGGAACGGACAGGGTACACTGAAGCTTTCTTT. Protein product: CASGLERTGYTEAFF.

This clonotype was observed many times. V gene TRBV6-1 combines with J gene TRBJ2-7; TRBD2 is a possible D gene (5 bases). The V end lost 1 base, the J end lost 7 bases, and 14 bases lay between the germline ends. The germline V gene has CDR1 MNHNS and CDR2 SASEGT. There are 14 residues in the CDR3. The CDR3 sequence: CASSEVPGSGEQYF. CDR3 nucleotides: TGTGCCAGCAGTGAAGTTCCGGGATCGGGAGAGCAGTACTTC.

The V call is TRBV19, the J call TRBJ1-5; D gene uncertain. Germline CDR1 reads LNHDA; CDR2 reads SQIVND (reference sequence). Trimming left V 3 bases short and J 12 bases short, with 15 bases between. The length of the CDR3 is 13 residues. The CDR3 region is CASSITGSALQHF. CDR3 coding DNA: TGTGCCAGTAGTATCACTGGGTCCGCTCTCCAGCATTTT.

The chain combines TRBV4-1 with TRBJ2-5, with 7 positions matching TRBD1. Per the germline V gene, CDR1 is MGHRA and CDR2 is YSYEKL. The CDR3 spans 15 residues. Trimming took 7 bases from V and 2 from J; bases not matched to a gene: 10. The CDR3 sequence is CASKRGPTVQETQYF. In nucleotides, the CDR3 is TGCGCCAGCAAGAGGGGGCCCACCGTACAAGAGACCCAGTACTTC.

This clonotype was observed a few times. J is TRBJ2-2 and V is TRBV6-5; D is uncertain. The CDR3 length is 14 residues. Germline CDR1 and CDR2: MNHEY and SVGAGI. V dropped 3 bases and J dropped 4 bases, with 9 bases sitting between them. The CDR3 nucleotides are TGTGCCAGCAGTTATTACAGAACCACCGGGGAGCTGTTTTTT. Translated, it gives CASSYYRTTGELFF.

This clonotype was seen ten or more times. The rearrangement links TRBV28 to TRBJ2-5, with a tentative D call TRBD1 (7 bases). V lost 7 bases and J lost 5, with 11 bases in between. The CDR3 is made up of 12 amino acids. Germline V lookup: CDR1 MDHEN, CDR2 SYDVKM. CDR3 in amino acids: CASTSGGETQYF. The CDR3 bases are TGTGCCAGCACCTCAGGGGGGGAGACCCAGTACTTC.

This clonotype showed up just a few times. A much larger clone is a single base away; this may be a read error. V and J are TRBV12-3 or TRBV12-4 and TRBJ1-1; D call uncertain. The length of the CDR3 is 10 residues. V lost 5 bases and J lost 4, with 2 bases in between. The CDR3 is CASSGTEAFF. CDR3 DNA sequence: TGTGCCAGCAGTGGCACTGAAGCTTTCTTT.

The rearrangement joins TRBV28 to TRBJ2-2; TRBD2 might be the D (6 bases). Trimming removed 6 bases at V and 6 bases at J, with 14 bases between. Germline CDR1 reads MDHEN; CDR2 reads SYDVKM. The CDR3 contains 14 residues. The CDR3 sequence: CASRTSSFSGELFF. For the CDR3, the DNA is TGTGCCAGCAGGACTAGTAGTTTTTCCGGGGAGCTGTTTTTT. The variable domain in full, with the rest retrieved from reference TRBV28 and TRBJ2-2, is DVKVTQSSRYLVKRTGEKVFLECVQDMDHENMFWYRQDPGLGLRLIYFSYDVKMKEKGDIPEGYSVSREKKERFSLILESASTNQTSMYLCASRTSSFSGELFFGEGSRLTVL.

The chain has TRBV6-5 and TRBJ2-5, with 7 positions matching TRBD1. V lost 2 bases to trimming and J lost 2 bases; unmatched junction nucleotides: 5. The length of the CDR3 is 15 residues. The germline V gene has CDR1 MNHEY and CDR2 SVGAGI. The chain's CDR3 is CASSYLGQLQETQYF. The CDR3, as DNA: TGTGCCAGCAGTTACCTGGGACAGCTGCAAGAGACCCAGTACTTC.